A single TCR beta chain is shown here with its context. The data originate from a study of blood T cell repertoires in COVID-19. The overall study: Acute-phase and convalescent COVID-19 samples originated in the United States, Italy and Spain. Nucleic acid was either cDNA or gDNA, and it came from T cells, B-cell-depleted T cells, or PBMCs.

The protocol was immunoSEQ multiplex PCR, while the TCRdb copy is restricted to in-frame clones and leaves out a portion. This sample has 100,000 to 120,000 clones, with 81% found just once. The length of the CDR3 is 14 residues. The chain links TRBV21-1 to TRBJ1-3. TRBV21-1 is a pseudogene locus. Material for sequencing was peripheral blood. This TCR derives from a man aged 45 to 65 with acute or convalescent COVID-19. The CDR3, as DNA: TGTGCCAGCAGCAAGTCCGTCTCTGGAAACACCATATATTTT. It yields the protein CASSKSVSGNTIYF.